A single sample gave rise to the 32 T cell receptor beta chains below, sequenced in a study of T cells in localized non-small cell lung cancer. Clones were read by immunoSEQ multiplex PCR, and TCRdb kept only the in-frame ones, dropping some. Among about 33,000 clones, 85% to 90% were seen once, and the ten largest hold 4.1%. The specimen was peripheral blood, collected before any cancer treatment. These receptors all stem from a man aged 40 to 69 with stage I lung adenocarcinoma.

The chain recombines TRBV28 with TRBJ2-3, with no clear D. Germline V gene data show CDR1 as MDHEN and CDR2 as SYDVKM. Trimming cost V 5 bases and J 2 bases, with 11 bases left between them. The CDR3 is 14 residues long. CDR3: CASSPSGFTDTQYF. The CDR3 DNA follows: TGTGCCAGCAGTCCCTCTGGATTCACAGATACGCAGTATTTT.

The chain combines TRBV5-1 with TRBJ2-5; 7 nucleotides align to TRBD1. The end of the DNA aligns better with TRBJ2-7, so the J call may be wrong. This CDR3 spans 16 amino acids. Germline CDR1 and CDR2: SGHRS and YFSETQ. In DNA form, the CDR3 reads TGCGCCAGCAGCTTTGCCCCAGGACAGGTTCTGTACGAGCAGTACTTC. This codes for CASSFAPGQVLYEQYF.

The CDR3 DNA is TGTGCCAGCTCACCGGTTCCTAGCTCCTACGAGCAGTACTTC. This encodes CASSPVPSSYEQYF. The V gene is TRBV18, the J gene TRBJ2-7; D not resolved. In germline, CDR1 is KGHSH, CDR2 LQKENI. The CDR3 covers 14 residues. Trimming removed 3 bases from V and 0 bases from J, with 9 bases in between. Complete variable domain (other parts from reference TRBV18 and TRBJ2-7): NAGVMQNPRHLVRRRGQEARLRCSPMKGHSHVYWYRQLPEEGLKFMVYLQKENIIDESGMPKERFSAEFPKEGPSILRIQQVVRGDSAAYFCASSPVPSSYEQYFGPGTRLTVT.

This clone was detected only once. This chain connects TRBV7-8 to TRBJ2-7, with D unresolved. The CDR3 runs to 13 residues. V lost 9 bases to trimming and J lost 1 base, with 13 bases between them. Germline V gene lookup returns CDR1 SGHVS and CDR2 FQNEAQ. The CDR3 protein is CASGLGLSYEQYF. Written as DNA, the CDR3 is TGTGCCAGTGGGTTGGGCCTGTCCTACGAGCAGTACTTC.

This rearrangement joins TRBV9 to TRBJ2-6; D not resolved. The V end was cut by 3 bases, the J end by 0 bases, with 4 bases between. This CDR3 contains 14 residues. The germline gives CDR1 SGDLS, CDR2 YYNGEE. The CDR3 sequence is CASSAASGANVLTF. CDR3 nucleotide sequence: TGTGCCAGCAGCGCGGCCTCTGGGGCCAACGTCCTGACTTTC. Full variable domain (outside the CDR3, taken from reference TRBV9 and TRBJ2-6): DSGVTQTPKHLITATGQRVTLRCSPRSGDLSVYWYQQSLDQGLQFLIQYYNGEERAKGNILERFSAQQFPDLHSELNLSSLELGDSALYFCASSAASGANVLTFGAGSRLTVL.

The chain carries TRBV2 and TRBJ1-2; a possible D gene is TRBD1 (6 bases). Germline V CDR1 and CDR2: SNHLY, FYNNEI. CDR3 length: 16 amino acids. V lost 6 bases, J lost 0 bases, and 17 bases lay in between. The CDR3 loop is CASRYRDTMANYGYTF. CDR3 bases: TGTGCCAGCAGATACCGGGACACCATGGCTAACTATGGCTACACCTTC.

The genes are TRBV10-2 and TRBJ2-5; D is undetermined. The CDR3 has 11 amino acids. Looked up from germline, CDR1 is WSHSY and CDR2 is SAAADI. Trimming shortened V by 0 bases and J by 6 bases, and 2 bases separated the two germline ends. The DNA of the CDR3 is TGCGCCAGCAGTGAGTCCCAGACCCAGTACTTC. Translating gives CASSESQTQYF.

The rearrangement links TRBV29-1 to TRBJ1-5; TRBD1 is a possible D gene (6 bases). This CDR3 is built from 12 residues. Trimming removed 6 bases from V and 4 bases from J, with 10 bases in between. Germline assignment: CDR1 SQVTM and CDR2 ANQGSEA. Here the CDR3 DNA reads TGCAGCGTGGGACAATGGAATCAGCCCCAGCATTTT. Protein: CSVGQWNQPQHF.

This chain uses TRBV5-1 with TRBJ2-7; no clear D gene. Per germline, CDR1 SGHRS and CDR2 YFSETQ. Between the trimmed V and J ends, which lost 0 bases and 4 bases, there was a span of 8 bases. This CDR3 has 13 residues. The CDR3 loop is CASSLVKGYEQYF. Written as DNA, the CDR3 is TGCGCCAGCAGCTTGGTAAAGGGTTACGAGCAGTACTTC.

CDR3 nucleotide sequence: TGTGCCAGTAGTATATCAGGTGTTCGCGTCTACGAGCAGTACTTC. It translates to CASSISGVRVYEQYF. This chain connects TRBV19 to TRBJ2-7; D ambiguous. The germline gives CDR1 LNHDA, CDR2 SQIVND (reference sequence). Trimming left V 2 bases short and J 3 bases short, with 14 bases between. This CDR3 is 15 amino acids long.

J is TRBJ2-3 and V is TRBV7-9; TRBD1 matches 8 bases. The CDR3 loop spans 15 amino acids. Germline V CDR1 and CDR2: SEHNR, FQNEAQ (reference sequence). The trim removed 5 bases at V and 6 bases at J, leaving 10 bases unmatched. The DNA for the CDR3 is TGTGCCAGCAGCCTCTCTCAGGGGGCCCGGGATACGCAGTATTTT. It translates to CASSLSQGARDTQYF.

The chain joins TRBV11-2 to TRBJ2-3, with D perhaps matching TRBD1 or TRBD2 (5 bases each). Germline V gene data show CDR1 as SGHAT and CDR2 as FQNNGV. V shed 5 bases and J shed 6 bases, with 15 bases lying between them. The CDR3 runs to 14 residues. The CDR3 reads CASSGGGGTDTQYF. CDR3 DNA sequence: TGTGCCAGCAGCGGGGGTGGGGGTACGGATACGCAGTATTTT.

CDR3 in DNA: TGTGCTAGTGGTTTGGGAGGGGTGTTCACTGAAGCTTTCTTT. It translates to CASGLGGVFTEAFF. V usage is TRBV12-5 and J usage is TRBJ1-1; TRBD1 is a possible D gene (5 bases). The ends were cut back, 1 base at V and 4 bases at J, with 10 bases in the middle. Germline V gives CDR1 LGHNT, CDR2 FRNRAP. The CDR3 contains 14 residues.

This CDR3 is CATRPIKWGAPNEQFF. CDR3 nucleotide sequence: TGTGCCACCCGACCGATAAAATGGGGGGCGCCCAATGAGCAGTTCTTC. The chain is built from TRBV27 and TRBJ2-1; either TRBD1 or TRBD2 may fit D (6 bases each). The CDR3 runs 16 residues. CDR1 is MNHEY, CDR2 SMNVEV, per germline (reference sequence). Trimming took 10 bases from V and 6 from J, leaving 25 bases between them.

The chain carries TRBV19 and TRBJ2-7; D call uncertain. The CDR3 is 13 residues long. CDR1 is LNHDA, CDR2 SQIVND, per germline (reference sequence). V was clipped by 6 bases and J by 4 bases, with 13 bases between them. The CDR3 coding sequence is TGTGCCAGTAGCCTGCAGGTTTTATACGAGCAGTACTTC. Translating it yields CASSLQVLYEQYF.

This clone was detected only a few times. The chain has TRBV9 and TRBJ1-1; TRBD1 agrees at 7 bases. Germline values: CDR1 SGDLS, CDR2 YYNGEE. With V trimmed by 4 bases and J by 2 bases, 11 bases remained unmatched. The CDR3 extends over 16 amino acids. CDR3 protein: CASSSQPGGKNTEAFF. CDR3 DNA sequence: TGTGCCAGCAGCTCCCAGCCAGGGGGGAAAAACACTGAAGCTTTCTTT.

J is TRBJ1-2 and V is TRBV5-1; 7 positions match TRBD1. V was pared by 1 base and J by 4 bases, with 10 bases of the junction left unmatched. This CDR3 is built from 16 residues. Germline V gene sequence: CDR1 SGHRS, CDR2 YFSETQ. Here the CDR3 reads CASSLSVGGLIYGYTF. DNA for the CDR3: TGCGCCAGCAGCTTGTCTGTAGGGGGCTTGATCTATGGCTACACCTTC. Looking up the rest from reference TRBV5-1 and TRBJ1-2 gives the full variable domain: KAGVTQTPRYLIKTRGQQVTLSCSPISGHRSVSWYQQTPGQGLQFLFEYFSETQRNKGNFPGRFSGRQFSNSRSEMNVSTLELGDSALYLCASSLSVGGLIYGYTFGSGTRLTVV.

The chain links TRBV11-3 to TRBJ2-7; D gene unclear. V was clipped by 6 bases and J by 2 bases, with 11 bases between them. This CDR3 region has 13 residues. In germline, CDR1 is SGHNT, CDR2 YENEEA. The CDR3 DNA follows: TGTGCCAGCAGTCTCATGGGAACCTACGAGCAGTACTTC. Its translation is CASSLMGTYEQYF.

Points on this clone: Germline and junction disagree at one end, which may indicate a read error. The gene calls are TRBV9 and TRBJ2-7, with TRBD1 identical over 7 bases. There are 13 residues in the CDR3. Germline loops: CDR1 SGDLS, CDR2 YYNGEE. CDR3 region: CASSVDRGYEQHF. DNA of the CDR3: TGTGCCAGCAGCGTAGACAGGGGCTACGAGCAGCACTTC.

This clone was picked up a small number of times. The rearrangement uses TRBV7-9 and TRBJ2-2; 10 nucleotides match TRBD2. The CDR3 spans 16 residues. From germline, CDR1 is SEHNR and CDR2 FQNEAQ (reference sequence). The trim removed 5 bases at V and 3 bases at J, leaving 6 bases unmatched. CDR3 amino acids: CASSPPSGGDTGELFF. Written as DNA, the CDR3 is TGTGCCAGCAGCCCCCCTAGCGGGGGTGACACCGGGGAGCTGTTTTTT.

This clone was seen just once. V is TRBV12-5 and J is TRBJ2-7, with D unclear. CDR1 is LGHNT and CDR2 is FRNRAP in the germline V gene. Between the trimmed V and J ends, which lost 1 base and 3 bases, there was a span of 10 bases. This CDR3 region has 14 residues. Written as DNA, the CDR3 is TGTGCTAGTGGTTTGGGACACCCACTCTACGAGCAGTACTTC. Translation: CASGLGHPLYEQYF.

This chain joins TRBV19 and TRBJ1-1; D unclear. The CDR3 totals 14 residues. Trimming removed 0 bases from V and 8 bases from J, with 13 bases in between. Germline CDR1 and CDR2: LNHDA and SQIVND (reference sequence). The CDR3 DNA reads TGTGCCAGTAGTATAGAACAATGGGGTCCCGAAGCTTTCTTT. Encoded protein: CASSIEQWGPEAFF. Full variable domain (rest looked up from reference TRBV19 and TRBJ1-1): DGGITQSPKYLFRKEGQNVTLSCEQNLNHDAMYWYRQDPGQGLRLIYYSQIVNDFQKGDIAEGYSVSREKKESFPLTVTSAQKNPTAFYLCASSIEQWGPEAFFGQGTRLTVV.

V is TRBV6-1 and J is TRBJ1-1, with a possible D match to TRBD1 (5 bases). The CDR3 has 13 amino acids. Germline V gives CDR1 MNHNS, CDR2 SASEGT. V dropped 4 bases and J dropped 2 bases, with 8 bases sitting between them. The CDR3 bases are TGTGCCAGCAGTGTATGGGACAACACTGAAGCTTTCTTT. This sequence encodes CASSVWDNTEAFF.

The J gene is TRBJ1-3, the V gene TRBV5-1, with 7 bases matching TRBD1. Germline loops: CDR1 SGHRS, CDR2 YFSETQ. Trimming took 0 bases from V and 0 from J; bases not matched to a gene: 3. The CDR3 has 16 amino acids. The CDR3 here is CASSLARGGSGNTIYF. The CDR3 DNA reads as TGCGCCAGCAGCTTGGCCAGGGGGGGCTCTGGAAACACCATATATTTT.

The rearrangement joins TRBV5-4 to TRBJ2-2; 9 positions agree with TRBD1. This CDR3 contains 15 residues. V lost 7 bases, J lost 0 bases, and 4 bases stayed unmatched. Germline CDR1 is SGHNT and CDR2 is YYREEE (reference sequence). The CDR3 reads CASRRDRANTGELFF. In nucleotides, the CDR3 is TGTGCCAGCCGCAGGGACAGGGCGAACACCGGGGAGCTGTTTTTT.

V usage is TRBV5-1 and J usage is TRBJ1-1, with D hard to call. Germline V gene sequence: CDR1 SGHRS, CDR2 YFSETQ. This CDR3 comprises 15 residues. The V end was cut by 0 bases, the J end by 0 bases, with 9 bases between. CDR3 residues: CASSLVAGMNTEAFF. As DNA, the CDR3 is TGCGCCAGCAGCTTGGTGGCAGGCATGAACACTGAAGCTTTCTTT.

The rearrangement uses TRBV6-1 and TRBJ2-2; 9 positions agree with TRBD2. Germline V lookup: CDR1 MNHNS, CDR2 SASEGT. V gave up 10 bases and J gave up 10 bases; unmatched junction bases: 10. The length of the CDR3 is 13 residues. The CDR3 protein is CATSRGGLQELFF. CDR3 bases: TGTGCCACCTCGCGGGGGGGACTCCAGGAGCTGTTTTTT.

This clone was counted once. This sequence joins TRBV19 and TRBJ2-1, with D possibly being TRBD1 or TRBD2 (6 bases each). This CDR3 is 16 amino acids long. V lost 3 bases to trimming and J lost 2 bases, with 14 bases between them. Germline lookup yields CDR1 LNHDA and CDR2 SQIVND (reference sequence). The CDR3 sequence: CASSIRFGGAYNEQFF. Written as DNA, the CDR3 is TGTGCCAGTAGTATTCGATTCGGGGGCGCCTACAATGAGCAGTTCTTC.

This clone was seen only once. The V and J genes are TRBV5-8 and TRBJ1-2, with D maybe TRBD1 (5 bases). Germline CDR1 and CDR2: SGHTS and YDEGEE. The CDR3 totals 15 residues. V was shortened by 4 bases and J by 1 base, with 14 bases between the two germline ends. CDR3 protein: CASSDMGLRNYGYTF. CDR3 coding DNA: TGTGCCAGCAGCGATATGGGACTCCGTAACTATGGCTACACCTTC.

The chain uses TRBV10-3 and TRBJ2-7; 7 bases agree with TRBD2. Germline V CDR1 and CDR2: ENHRY, SYGVKD. CDR3 length: 14 amino acids. Trimming at V came to 5 bases and at J to 2 bases, leaving 6 bases not matched to a gene. The CDR3: CAISSAGYPYEQYF. CDR3 in DNA: TGTGCCATCAGTTCAGCGGGGTATCCCTACGAGCAGTACTTC.

The CDR3 coding sequence is TGTGCCAGCAGTAGACTAGATGAGCAGTTCTTC. It codes for CASSRLDEQFF. The chain is built from TRBV6-5 and TRBJ2-1; D may be TRBD2 (6 bases). The CDR3 contains 11 residues. The V end lost 5 bases, the J end lost 8 bases, and 7 bases lay between the germline ends. The germline gives CDR1 MNHEY, CDR2 SVGAGI.

The chain links TRBV5-1 to TRBJ2-2; 10 bases line up with TRBD1. This CDR3 is built from 16 residues. The germline gives CDR1 SGHRS, CDR2 YFSETQ. The ends lost 4 bases at V and 7 bases at J; junction bases unmatched: 10. CDR3 coding DNA: TGCGCCAGCAGCCTGACCGGGACAGGGGTTTTCGGGGAGCTGTTTTTT. Amino acids: CASSLTGTGVFGELFF.